One and the same sample provided the 19 T cell receptor beta chains below, sequenced in a study of shared clonotypes between healthy human individuals. TCRdb keeps only in-frame clones here, not all; method: immunoSEQ multiplex PCR. The repertoire holds 1 million to 1.3 million clones, around 78% seen once, with 0.5% to 0.65% in the top ten. The sample consisted of memory CD4+ T cells from PBMCs. As to subset: CD45RA-negative fraction. The receptors were sampled from a man in his late teens or twenties in good health. Some clones in this sample may be carry-over from other donors' samples.

The chain employs TRBV4-2 and TRBJ2-3; 10 bases fit TRBD2. The CDR3 has 16 amino acids. After removal of 1 base from V and 5 bases from J, the junction contained 6 bases not matched to a gene. The germline gives CDR1 LGHNA, CDR2 YNFKEQ. CDR3 amino acids: CASSQVLAGGIDTQYF. The DNA of the CDR3 is TGTGCCAGCAGCCAAGTCTTAGCGGGAGGTATAGATACGCAGTATTTT.

The genes are TRBV28 and TRBJ1-2; D uncertain. V was trimmed by 6 bases and J by 5 bases, leaving 16 bases between them. CDR1 and CDR2 (germline): MDHEN, SYDVKM. The CDR3 length is 14 residues. This CDR3 is CASSDMRKLYGYTF. The CDR3 nucleotides are TGTGCCAGCAGCGATATGCGGAAATTATATGGCTACACCTTC.

The chain is built from TRBV5-4 and TRBJ1-2, with D perhaps matching TRBD1 (5 bases). Germline lookup yields CDR1 SGHNT and CDR2 YYREEE (reference sequence). V lost 5 bases and J lost 1, with 12 bases in between. There are 14 residues in the CDR3. CDR3 in amino acids: CASRAGDSNYGYTF. The CDR3 coding sequence is TGTGCCAGCAGAGCGGGAGACAGTAACTATGGCTACACCTTC.

This clone was counted a few times. The chain recombines TRBV28 with TRBJ1-2; D perhaps matches TRBD1 (5 bases). Deletions cut 0 bases from V and 14 bases from J, with 16 bases between. This CDR3 has 13 amino acids. The germline CDR1 and CDR2 sequences are MDHEN and SYDVKM. CDR3 region: CASSLWPQGGWTF. CDR3 bases: TGTGCCAGCAGTTTATGGCCCCAGGGAGGGTGGACCTTC.

J is TRBJ2-5 and V is TRBV7-6, with D possibly called TRBD1 or TRBD2 (5 bases each). Germline-derived CDR1 and CDR2 are SGHVS and FNYEAQ. This CDR3 is built from 13 residues. The ends were cut back, 6 bases at V and 5 bases at J, with 13 bases in the middle. For the CDR3, the DNA is TGTGCCAGCAGTTCAGAGGGGACGGAGACCCAGTACTTC. This sequence encodes CASSSEGTETQYF.

The J gene is TRBJ1-4, the V gene TRBV21-1; TRBD1, the D gene given by the table, was not confirmed from the DNA. TRBV21-1 is a pseudogene segment. This CDR3 is built from 18 residues. CDR3 nucleotide sequence: TGTGCCAGCAGCGAGGCGGGGACAGGGGCCACAACTAATGAAAAACTGTTTTTT. Its translation is CASSEAGTGATTNEKLFF.

This clone was seen a few times. This chain joins TRBV15 and TRBJ1-4; D is ambiguous. The CDR3 runs 13 residues. Looked up from germline, CDR1 is LNHNV and CDR2 is YYDKDF (reference sequence). Between the trimmed V and J ends, which lost 3 bases and 8 bases, there was a span of 10 bases. In nucleotides, the CDR3 is TGTGCCACCAGCAGGGTGGCGGAGGAAAAACTGTTTTTT. It encodes CATSRVAEEKLFF.

V is TRBV2 and J is TRBJ1-2, with D perhaps matching TRBD1 (6 bases). Trimming removed 2 bases from V and 1 base from J, with 11 bases in between. Germline CDR1 and CDR2: SNHLY and FYNNEI. This CDR3 region has 15 residues. CDR3 nucleotides: TGTGCCAGCAGTGAACTCGGGGGGCTTAACTATGGCTACACCTTC. This gives the protein CASSELGGLNYGYTF.

The table lists this clone with a count of one. The chain uses TRBV11-2 and TRBJ2-1, with TRBD1 as a possible D gene (6 bases). V lost 5 bases and J 10 bases, leaving 12 bases between the germline ends. Per germline, CDR1 SGHAT and CDR2 FQNNGV. This CDR3 has 12 residues. As DNA, the CDR3 is TGTGCCAGCAGCCAAGGACAGCACGAGCAGTTCTTC. Translating it yields CASSQGQHEQFF.

The chain links TRBV28 to TRBJ2-1, with TRBD1 identical over 10 bases. The CDR3 extends over 15 amino acids. J gave up 9 bases and V 4 bases, and 9 bases lay outside the gene matches. Germline loops: CDR1 MDHEN, CDR2 SYDVKM. This CDR3 reads CASSYPDRGNGEQFF. In DNA form, the CDR3 reads TGTGCCAGCAGTTATCCGGACAGGGGGAACGGTGAGCAGTTCTTC.

The chain has TRBV4-2 and TRBJ1-2, with 7 bases fitting TRBD1. V lost 4 bases and J lost 5; bases outside the gene matches: 10. This CDR3 comprises 15 residues. CDR1 is LGHNA, CDR2 YNFKEQ, per germline. CDR3 bases: TGTGCCAGCAGCCTGCGAAGCGGGACAGATTATGGCTACACCTTC. Translation: CASSLRSGTDYGYTF.

The chain links TRBV9 to TRBJ1-2; possible D gene TRBD1, 6 bases. V shed 3 bases and J shed 7 bases, with 16 bases lying between them. The germline V gene encodes CDR1 SGDLS and CDR2 YYNGEE. This CDR3 contains 14 residues. The CDR3 DNA sequence: TGTGCCAGCAGCGCCACAGGGACCCAAGGTGGCTACACCTTC. As protein: CASSATGTQGGYTF. The full variable domain, rest sourced from reference TRBV9 and TRBJ1-2, is DSGVTQTPKHLITATGQRVTLRCSPRSGDLSVYWYQQSLDQGLQFLIQYYNGEERAKGNILERFSAQQFPDLHSELNLSSLELGDSALYFCASSATGTQGGYTFGSGTRLTVV.

This chain uses TRBV28 with TRBJ2-1; 11 bases match TRBD2. The CDR3 has 16 residues. After removal of 5 bases from V and 2 bases from J, the junction contained 5 bases not matched to a gene. Germline lookup yields CDR1 MDHEN and CDR2 SYDVKM. DNA of the CDR3: TGTGCCAGCAGTAGTAGCGGGAGGGGGCCCTACAATGAGCAGTTCTTC. Its translation: CASSSSGRGPYNEQFF.

The chain recombines TRBV4-2 with TRBJ2-3; no definite D call. The CDR3 spans 16 residues. V was clipped by 1 base and J by 2 bases, with 13 bases between them. Germline CDR1 and CDR2: LGHNA and YNFKEQ. This CDR3 is CASSQAWWGNTDTQYF. The CDR3 DNA reads TGTGCCAGCAGCCAAGCCTGGTGGGGAAACACAGATACGCAGTATTTT.

The V gene is TRBV28, the J gene TRBJ2-7; D is perhaps TRBD1 (6 bases). This CDR3 spans 16 amino acids. V shed 4 bases and J shed 5 bases, with 21 bases lying between them. Germline CDR1 reads MDHEN; CDR2 reads SYDVKM. CDR3 in DNA: TGTGCCAGCAGTTCCCCGGGATCCACAGGGTTCAACGAGCAGTACTTC. This sequence encodes CASSSPGSTGFNEQYF.

The gene calls are TRBV30 and TRBJ1-6; D is perhaps TRBD1 (5 bases). Germline CDR1 reads GTSNPN; CDR2 reads SVGIG (reference sequence). This CDR3 spans 16 amino acids. V was pared by 0 bases and J by 4 bases, with 13 bases between. The chain's CDR3 is CAWSVRIGAYNSPLHF. CDR3 nucleotide sequence: TGTGCCTGGAGTGTACGAATTGGGGCGTATAATTCACCCCTCCACTTT.

The gene calls are TRBV7-9 and TRBJ1-1; D not resolved. Trimming removed 6 bases at V and 0 bases at J, with 5 bases between. This CDR3 comprises 12 residues. In germline, CDR1 is SEHNR, CDR2 FQNEAQ (reference sequence). CDR3 amino acids: CASRYMNTEAFF. The CDR3 region has the DNA TGTGCCAGCAGGTACATGAACACTGAAGCTTTCTTT.

V gene TRBV5-1 combines with J gene TRBJ2-2; D is unresolved. The CDR3 runs to 15 residues. Deletions cut 2 bases from V and 0 bases from J, with 8 bases between. Germline values: CDR1 SGHRS, CDR2 YFSETQ. The CDR3 loop is CASSFQTPNTGELFF. In DNA form, the CDR3 reads TGCGCCAGCAGCTTTCAAACTCCGAACACCGGGGAGCTGTTTTTT.

The gene calls are TRBV2 and TRBJ2-7; D is perhaps TRBD1 or TRBD2 (5 bases each). The CDR3 contains 14 residues. Germline loops: CDR1 SNHLY, CDR2 FYNNEI. The ends were cut back, 7 bases at V and 3 bases at J, with 16 bases in the middle. CDR3 DNA: TGTGCCAGCATGGGACGGACACAAGACTACGAGCAGTACTTC. Its translation: CASMGRTQDYEQYF.